This TCR beta chain was sequenced for a study of regulatory T cells in long-lasting Graves disease. The sample's time point: persistent/refractory GD, antithyroid drugs over 5 years with positive TRAb. PBMC-extracted RNA yielded the TCR library. The EDTA tubes were filled with roughly 10 milliliters of drawn peripheral blood. Through Arm-PCR of CDR3 regions and iRepertoire HTBI primers, TCR beta libraries were built. In the source study's methods: Among the samples, around 61 TRBV and some 15 TRBJ segments were identified. TCRdb re-analysed the multiplex PCR reads in MiXCR, keeping a single row per CDR3 protein. For this entry, the V and J calls and clone size follow TCRdb and not the study's own pipeline. The sample lists 600,000 to 800,000 distinct CDR3 sequences, around 30% occurring once. The origin of this receptor is a female donor with Graves disease. The sample in question was peripheral blood mononuclear cells (PBMCs), obtained when the disease was refractory, from a patient treated with antithyroid drugs.

This CDR3 reads CATSRGRGLETQYF. CDR3 DNA: TGTGCCACGAGCCGGGGCAGGGGGCTAGAGACCCAGTACTTC. The chain combines TRBV11-2 with TRBJ2-5; 8 bases are a match to TRBD1. The germline gives CDR1 SGHAT, CDR2 FQNNGV. The V segment lost 10 bases and the J segment 4 bases; nucleotides outside the gene matches: 11. This CDR3 contains 14 residues.